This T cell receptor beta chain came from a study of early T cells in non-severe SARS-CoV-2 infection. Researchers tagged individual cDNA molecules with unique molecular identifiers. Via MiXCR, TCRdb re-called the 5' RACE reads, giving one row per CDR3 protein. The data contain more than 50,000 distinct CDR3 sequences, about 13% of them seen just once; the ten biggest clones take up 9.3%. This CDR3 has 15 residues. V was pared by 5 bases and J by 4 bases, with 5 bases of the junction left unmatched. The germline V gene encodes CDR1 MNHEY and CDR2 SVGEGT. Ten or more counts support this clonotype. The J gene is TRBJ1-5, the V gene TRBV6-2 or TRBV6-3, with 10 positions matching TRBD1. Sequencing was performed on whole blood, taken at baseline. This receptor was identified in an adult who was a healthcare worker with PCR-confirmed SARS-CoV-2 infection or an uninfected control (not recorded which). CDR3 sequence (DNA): TGTGCCAGCAGTACGACAGGGGGCAGGAATCAGCCCCAGCATTTT. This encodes CASSTTGGRNQPQHF.